This T cell receptor (beta chain) was identified during a study of blood T cell repertoires in COVID-19. Study summary: Samples came from the United States, Italy and Spain, spanning acute and convalescent COVID-19. The analysed material was cDNA or gDNA that came from T cells, B-cell-depleted T cells, or PBMCs.

V was cut by 3 bases and J by 3 bases, with 8 bases left in between. The CDR3 has 13 amino acids. Per the germline V gene, CDR1 is MNHNS and CDR2 is SASEGT. As originally analysed: Amplifying reference gene primers gave estimates of nucleated cell counts. The data were produced by immunoSEQ multiplex PCR, yet TCRdb's version contains in-frame clones alone and is incomplete. The V and J calls and clone size are taken from that table; D and trimming were inferred from the DNA. In the table there are fewer than 700,000 clones, roughly nine tenths of which are singletons. Recruited during active infection, patients (from Seattle) were subsequently followed longitudinally.

Sequencing input: peripheral blood. This chain connects TRBV6-1 to TRBJ1-1; no clear D. This TCR derives from a woman between 50 and 59 years old with COVID-19, enrolled during active disease. In nucleotides, the CDR3 is TGTGCCAGCAGTGACGCGATGCACACTGAAGCTTTCTTT. Its translation: CASSDAMHTEAFF.